These 25 T cell receptor beta chains were all obtained from the same sample, sequenced in a study of cytomegalovirus exposure and HLA in healthy donors. The PCR made use of 60 Vbeta and 13 Jbeta primers. Sequencing used immunoSEQ multiplex PCR; TCRdb keeps in-frame clones, though not all of them. The sample shows 120,000 or so clones, 75% to 85% of them seen only once. Sequencing was performed on PBMCs. The receptor source for this set is a woman in her forties or fifties in good health and CMV-seropositive.

The genes are TRBV2 and TRBJ2-2; tentative D call: TRBD2 (6 bases). The CDR3 length is 17 residues. The V end was cut by 7 bases, the J end by 2 bases, with 20 bases between. Germline loops: CDR1 SNHLY, CDR2 FYNNEI. CDR3 protein: CASKYGLGEENTGELFF. The CDR3 DNA follows: TGTGCCAGCAAATATGGGTTGGGGGAGGAAAACACCGGGGAGCTGTTTTTT.

The rearrangement joins TRBV4-2 to TRBJ2-2; 15 positions match TRBD2. The germline CDR1 and CDR2 sequences are LGHNA and YNFKEQ. The CDR3 length is 16 residues. The junction had 6 bases not matched to a gene; V was cut back by 9 bases and J by 4 bases. The CDR3 DNA follows: TGTGCCAGTCGGACTAGCGGGAGGGAGAGCACCGGGGAGCTGTTTTTT. It is translated as CASRTSGRESTGELFF.

This clone was seen only a few times. This chain uses TRBV5-1 with TRBJ2-1; TRBD2 aligns across 9 bases. This CDR3 has 17 residues. CDR1 and CDR2 from the germline V gene are SGHRS and YFSETQ. V was pared by 2 bases and J by 5 bases, with 11 bases of the junction left unmatched. DNA of the CDR3: TGCGCCAGCAGCTTTGCCCCTGGGGTAGCGGGGGACAATGAGCAGTTCTTC. It yields the protein CASSFAPGVAGDNEQFF.

This clone was detected only a few times. The CDR3 spells CASSSFQGTEAFF. In DNA form, the CDR3 reads TGTGCCAGCAGCTCCTTCCAGGGAACTGAAGCTTTCTTT. The chain employs TRBV7-9 and TRBJ1-1; D is possibly TRBD1 (5 bases). Germline CDR1 and CDR2: SEHNR and FQNEAQ (reference sequence). There are 13 residues in the CDR3. Deletions cut 4 bases from V and 5 bases from J, with 11 bases between.

This chain connects TRBV4-2 to TRBJ1-4; D gene unclear. Germline assignment: CDR1 LGHNA and CDR2 YNFKEQ. This CDR3 has 12 residues. V was shortened by 4 bases and J by 7 bases, with 7 bases between the two germline ends. The CDR3 region is CASSRHSEKLFF. The CDR3 DNA reads as TGTGCCAGCAGCCGACACAGTGAAAAACTGTTTTTT.

The rearrangement links TRBV27 to TRBJ2-1; 7 nucleotides match TRBD2. Germline assignment: CDR1 MNHEY and CDR2 SMNVEV (reference sequence). This CDR3 region has 18 residues. The V segment lost 3 bases and the J segment 2 bases; nucleotides outside the gene matches: 13. In nucleotides, the CDR3 is TGTGCCAGCAGTTTCCCACCCCCCGGTGCGGGGGCCTACAATGAGCAGTTCTTC. This translates into CASSFPPPGAGAYNEQFF.

The chain carries TRBV7-8 and TRBJ2-7; 11 bases match TRBD1. In germline, CDR1 is SGHVS, CDR2 FQNEAQ. The V gene end was trimmed by 4 bases and the J gene end by 6 bases; junction bases not matched to a gene: 8. The CDR3 loop spans 15 amino acids. The CDR3 loop reads CASSWGQGVPIEQYF. The CDR3 DNA sequence: TGTGCCAGCAGCTGGGGACAGGGGGTCCCAATCGAGCAGTACTTC.

This chain connects TRBV4-3 to TRBJ1-2, with a possible D match to TRBD1 (5 bases). Trimming removed 4 bases from V and 6 bases from J, with 12 bases in between. Germline CDR1 and CDR2: LGHNA and YSLEER. CDR3 length: 13 amino acids. CDR3 nucleotide sequence: TGCGCCAGCAGCCCGGGAGGGGTGAATGGCTACACCTTC. This codes for CASSPGGVNGYTF.

The V and J genes are TRBV4-1 and TRBJ2-5; 7 bases are shared with TRBD1. The CDR3 length is 14 residues. J gave up 5 bases and V 1 base, and 4 bases lay outside the gene matches. The germline CDR1 and CDR2 sequences are MGHRA and YSYEKL. The CDR3 loop is CASSQGQGRETQYF. CDR3 nucleotides: TGCGCCAGCAGCCAAGGACAGGGCCGGGAGACCCAGTACTTC.

Only one count was recorded for this clone. The chain joins TRBV7-2 to TRBJ1-3; weak D call: TRBD1 (5 bases). V was trimmed by 0 bases and J by 2 bases, leaving 11 bases between them. This CDR3 has 16 amino acids. Looked up from germline, CDR1 is SGHTA and CDR2 is FQGNSA. CDR3 region: CASSLAGVWTGNTIYF. The CDR3 DNA reads TGTGCCAGCAGCTTAGCAGGGGTTTGGACTGGAAACACCATATATTTT.

The chain combines TRBV4-3 with TRBJ2-1; a weak D match, TRBD2 (5 bases). The germline V and J ends were trimmed by 2 bases and 2 bases, with 13 bases remaining between them. CDR1 and CDR2 (germline): LGHNA, YSLEER. This CDR3 contains 16 residues. The CDR3 reads CASSQRVAGTYNEQFF. The DNA of the CDR3 is TGCGCCAGCAGCCAACGGGTGGCGGGTACCTACAATGAGCAGTTCTTC.

The chain combines TRBV6-5 with TRBJ2-3; the match to TRBD1 covers 7 bases. Germline CDR1 MNHEY, CDR2 SVGAGI. The CDR3 contains 14 residues. Trimming took 8 bases from V and 0 from J; bases not matched to a gene: 5. In DNA, the CDR3 is TGTGCCAGCCGGACAGGCGAAAGCACAGATACGCAGTATTTT. Translated: CASRTGESTDTQYF.

The rearrangement uses TRBV18 and TRBJ2-7; D is ambiguous. Trimming removed 5 bases at V and 3 bases at J, with 17 bases between. Per the germline V gene, CDR1 is KGHSH and CDR2 is LQKENI. The CDR3 spans 15 residues. Here the CDR3 DNA reads TGTGCCAGCTCAAGCTGGAGCCCCCAAGGCTACGAGCAGTACTTC. Its protein is CASSSWSPQGYEQYF.

This clone has just a few counts. V and J are TRBV21-1 and TRBJ1-2; TRBD1, the table's D call, lacks a check against the DNA. TRBV21-1 is designated a pseudogene. This CDR3 has 14 amino acids. The CDR3 bases are TGTGCCAGCAGCAAAGCCCCTGGGCCCTCGGGCTACACCTTC. Translation gives CASSKAPGPSGYTF.

This clone turned up a few times. This chain joins TRBV5-4 and TRBJ1-1; D uncertain. Per the germline V gene, CDR1 is SGHNT and CDR2 is YYREEE (reference sequence). The CDR3 has 13 amino acids. V lost 1 base and J lost 0, with 4 bases in between. The CDR3 sequence: CASSLLMNTEAFF. The CDR3 bases are TGTGCCAGCAGCTTGTTAATGAACACTGAAGCTTTCTTT.

The rearrangement joins TRBV11-2 to TRBJ2-1, with 9 nucleotides matching TRBD2. Germline loops: CDR1 SGHAT, CDR2 FQNNGV. The CDR3 length is 18 residues. Germline trimming cut 4 bases from V and 0 bases from J; bases unmatched to any gene: 10. CDR3 sequence reads: CASSSVSGSSSSYNEQFF. In DNA form, the CDR3 reads TGTGCCAGCAGCTCAGTTAGCGGGAGCTCGAGCTCCTACAATGAGCAGTTCTTC. Using reference TRBV11-2 and TRBJ2-1 for the parts outside the CDR3, the full variable domain is EAGVAQSPRYKIIEKRQSVAFWCNPISGHATLYWYQQILGQGPKLLIQFQNNGVVDDSQLPKDRFSAERLKGVDSTLKIQPAKLEDSAVYLCASSSVSGSSSSYNEQFFGPGTRLTVL.

The chain employs TRBV6-1 and TRBJ1-5, with 8 bases that match TRBD1. Per the germline V gene, CDR1 is MNHNS and CDR2 is SASEGT. The CDR3 consists of 14 residues. The V and J ends lost 3 bases and 6 bases, in that order; junction bases with no gene match: 4. The CDR3 reads CASSDRGLGQPQHF. The CDR3 coding sequence is TGTGCCAGCAGTGACAGGGGGCTAGGTCAGCCCCAGCATTTT.

The chain uses TRBV6-5 and TRBJ2-4, with 8 nucleotides matching TRBD1. The CDR3 covers 14 residues. V gave up 8 bases and J gave up 7 bases; unmatched junction bases: 10. Germline CDR1 MNHEY, CDR2 SVGAGI. CDR3 sequence reads: CASSRQGRGNIQYF. CDR3 nucleotides: TGTGCCAGCTCGCGACAGGGGAGAGGTAACATTCAGTACTTC.

V gene TRBV6-6 combines with J gene TRBJ1-2, with D possibly matching TRBD1 (5 bases). CDR1 is MNHNY, CDR2 SVGAGI, per germline (reference sequence). The V end was cut by 0 bases, the J end by 2 bases, with 7 bases between. CDR3 length: 14 amino acids. CDR3 coding DNA: TGTGCCAGCAGTTACTCACCAGGGAACTATGGCTACACCTTC. It translates to CASSYSPGNYGYTF.

V usage is TRBV5-1 and J usage is TRBJ1-2, with 9 bases fitting TRBD1. The CDR3 consists of 14 residues. V trimming: 3 bases; J trimming: 9 bases; junction bases outside the gene matches: 9. CDR1 and CDR2 (germline): SGHRS, YFSETQ. CDR3 sequence: CASSSQSGTGSYTF. The DNA of the CDR3 is TGCGCCAGCAGCTCTCAATCCGGGACAGGGAGCTACACCTTC.

The chain carries TRBV25-1 and TRBJ1-2; 8 bases are shared with TRBD1. CDR1 and CDR2 (germline): MGHDK, SYGVNS. The CDR3 has 14 amino acids. J was trimmed by 3 bases and V by 4 bases; bases with no gene match: 4. CDR3 amino acids: CASSAQGADYGYTF. The CDR3 bases are TGTGCCAGCAGTGCCCAGGGGGCGGACTATGGCTACACCTTC.

The V and J genes are TRBV4-3 and TRBJ2-3; TRBD2 matches 11 bases. Germline V lookup: CDR1 LGHNA, CDR2 YSLEER. V was clipped by 0 bases and J by 0 bases; unmatched bases: 11. The CDR3 extends over 20 amino acids. The CDR3 DNA sequence: TGCGCCAGCAGCCAAGATCAAATAGCGGGGGGGGGTTATAGCACAGATACGCAGTATTTT. It yields the protein CASSQDQIAGGGYSTDTQYF.

The chain has TRBV15 and TRBJ1-2; TRBD1 might be the D (6 bases). Germline V lookup: CDR1 LNHNV, CDR2 YYDKDF (reference sequence). The CDR3 consists of 15 residues. V dropped 3 bases and J dropped 1 base, with 12 bases sitting between them. The CDR3, as DNA: TGTGCCACCAGCAGCGACCAGGGGTTTAACTATGGCTACACCTTC. It specifies CATSSDQGFNYGYTF.

This rearrangement joins TRBV7-2 to TRBJ2-2; 14 bases match TRBD2. V lost 6 bases and J lost 3; bases outside the gene matches: 6. This CDR3 is 17 amino acids long. Per germline, CDR1 SGHTA and CDR2 FQGNSA. The DNA for the CDR3 is TGTGCCAGCAGTAGGGGACTAGCGGGGGCCCACACCGGGGAGCTGTTTTTT. Translation gives CASSRGLAGAHTGELFF.

This sequence joins TRBV5-1 and TRBJ2-3; D gene unclear. Per germline, CDR1 SGHRS and CDR2 YFSETQ. With 1 base removed from V and 3 bases from J, the gap between germline ends came to 12 bases. This CDR3 is built from 15 residues. In DNA form, the CDR3 reads TGCGCCAGCAGCTTGTTCGCGGAGCGTACAGATACGCAGTATTTT. This sequence encodes CASSLFAERTDTQYF.